The clone carrying this T cell receptor (beta chain) was recorded a few times. The data are from a study of cytotoxic CD8 clonotypes in ibrutinib-treated CLL. Germline V gene data show CDR1 as GTSNPN and CDR2 as SVGIG (reference sequence). The CDR3 length is 12 residues. With 3 bases removed from V and 6 bases from J, the gap between germline ends came to 10 bases. Depths of 1 in 200,000 to 1 in 1 million T cells were the sequencing target. Assay: immunoSEQ multiplex PCR; the TCRdb copy retains only in-frame clones and omits some. The table includes approximately 26,000 clones, roughly 70% detected once.

The source of this sequence is a human donor with chronic lymphocytic leukemia. This chain uses TRBV30 with TRBJ2-3; no clear D gene. Material: PBMCs, obtained after 12 months of ibrutinib treatment. CDR3 nucleotide sequence: TGTGCCTGGAGGGCCCTCCTGGATACGCAGTATTTT. It is translated as CAWRALLDTQYF.